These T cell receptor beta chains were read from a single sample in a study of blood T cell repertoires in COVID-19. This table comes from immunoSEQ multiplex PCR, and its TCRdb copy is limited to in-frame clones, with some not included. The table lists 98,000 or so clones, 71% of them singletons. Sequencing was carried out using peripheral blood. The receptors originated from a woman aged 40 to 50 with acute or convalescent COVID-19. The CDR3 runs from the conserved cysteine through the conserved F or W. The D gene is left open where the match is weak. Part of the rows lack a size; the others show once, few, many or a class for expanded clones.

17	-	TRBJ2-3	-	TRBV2	TGTGCCAGCAGTGAACCTGAAGACAGGCGGGCTACAGATACGCAGTATTTT	CASSEPEDRRATDTQYF
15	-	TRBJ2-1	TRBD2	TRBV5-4	TGTGCCAGCAGCTTGAAGAGCGGGGCTTACAATGAGCAGTTCTTC	CASSLKSGAYNEQFF
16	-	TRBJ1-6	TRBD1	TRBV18	TGTGCCAGCTCACGACAGGGTGATACCTATAATTCACCCCTCCACTTT	CASSRQGDTYNSPLHF
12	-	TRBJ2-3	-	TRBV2	TGTGCCAGCAGTAGTACAGCAGATACGCAGTATTTT	CASSSTADTQYF
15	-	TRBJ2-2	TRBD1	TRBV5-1	TGCGCCAGCGGCCCCGGACAGGGAAACACCGGGGAGCTGTTTTTT	CASGPGQGNTGELFF
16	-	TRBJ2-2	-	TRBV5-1	TGCGCCAGCAGCTTGAGTTTGTCAGGGAACACCGGGGAGCTGTTTTTT	CASSLSLSGNTGELFF
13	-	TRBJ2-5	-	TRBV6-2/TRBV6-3	TGTGCCAGCAGTTTCCGGAGCCAAGAGACCCAGTACTTC	CASSFRSQETQYF
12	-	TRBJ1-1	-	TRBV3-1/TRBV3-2	TGTGCCAGCAGACACAGGAACACTGAAGCTTTCTTT	CASRHRNTEAFF
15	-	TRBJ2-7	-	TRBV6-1	TGTGCCAGCAGTGAAGCAGGGGGTATTCAGTACGAGCAGTACTTC	CASSEAGGIQYEQYF
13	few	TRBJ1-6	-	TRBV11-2	TGTGCCAGCAGCTTAGGGGGGGGTCATCCCCTCCACTTT	CASSLGGGHPLHF
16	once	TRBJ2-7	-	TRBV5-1	TGCGCCAGCAGCCCCCTAGACAGGATAGGGCCCTACGAGCAGTACTTC	CASSPLDRIGPYEQYF
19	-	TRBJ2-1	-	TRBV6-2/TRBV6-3	TGTGCCAGCAGTTACGTCAACAGGGACCGATTGAGATTGAACAATGAGCAGTTCTTC	CASSYVNRDRLRLNNEQFF
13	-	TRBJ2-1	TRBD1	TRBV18	TGTGCCAGCTCACCCGGGACAGACAATGAGCAGTTCTTC	CASSPGTDNEQFF